These 9 T cell receptor beta chains share one sample of origin, sequenced in a study of T cells in localized non-small cell lung cancer. This table comes from immunoSEQ multiplex PCR, and its TCRdb copy is limited to in-frame clones, with some not included. The sample lists about 72,000 clones; 84% were seen once. The source material was peripheral blood, sampled before any cancer treatment. These receptor sequences come from a female donor older than 55 with stage I lung adenocarcinoma.

The chain recombines TRBV29-1 with TRBJ2-1; unclear D gene. Deletions cut 4 bases from V and 4 bases from J, with 8 bases between. The germline V gene encodes CDR1 SQVTM and CDR2 ANQGSEA. There are 12 residues in the CDR3. CDR3 in amino acids: CSVGAEYNEQFF. The CDR3 DNA reads as TGCAGCGTTGGGGCCGAGTACAATGAGCAGTTCTTC.

This chain uses TRBV30 with TRBJ2-7; 10 nucleotides line up with TRBD1. Germline loops: CDR1 GTSNPN, CDR2 SVGIG (reference sequence). This CDR3 comprises 16 residues. Germline trimming cut 7 bases from V and 5 bases from J; bases unmatched to any gene: 17. The CDR3 reads CALGQGRLAGADEQYF. In DNA, the CDR3 is TGTGCCTTGGGACAGGGGCGGCTAGCGGGCGCCGACGAGCAGTACTTC. The complete variable domain, with remaining parts taken from reference TRBV30 and TRBJ2-7, reads SQTIHQWPATLVQPVGSPLSLECTVEGTSNPNLYWYRQAAGRGLQLLFYSVGIGQISSEVPQNLSASRPQDRQFILSSKKLLLSDSGFYLCALGQGRLAGADEQYFGPGTRLTVT.

The rearrangement joins TRBV4-1 to TRBJ1-2; D is possibly TRBD1 (5 bases). The CDR3 covers 14 residues. Trimming shortened V by 1 base and J by 7 bases, and 13 bases separated the two germline ends. The germline CDR1 and CDR2 sequences are MGHRA and YSYEKL. CDR3: CASSQGGRGGGYTF. The CDR3 DNA follows: TGCGCCAGCAGCCAAGGTGGGAGGGGAGGTGGCTACACCTTC.

The chain joins TRBV11-2 to TRBJ2-7; D call uncertain. V was cut by 0 bases and J by 1 base, with 7 bases left in between. The CDR3 runs to 14 residues. The germline V gene encodes CDR1 SGHAT and CDR2 FQNNGV. The CDR3 DNA sequence: TGTGCCAGCAGCTTAGACCCTAAGTCCTACGAGCAGTACTTC. Translated: CASSLDPKSYEQYF.

The chain is built from TRBV6-5 and TRBJ1-4, with D unclear. The CDR3 length is 14 residues. Trimming stripped 6 bases from V and 3 bases from J, with 11 bases between. The germline V gene has CDR1 MNHEY and CDR2 SVGAGI. CDR3 DNA sequence: TGTGCCAGCAGCGGGATTAACCCTAATGAAAAACTGTTTTTT. This codes for CASSGINPNEKLFF.

V gene TRBV5-1 combines with J gene TRBJ2-3; no clear D gene. V was cut by 5 bases and J by 0 bases, with 4 bases left in between. Germline V gene data show CDR1 as SGHRS and CDR2 as YFSETQ. The CDR3 loop spans 12 amino acids. Written as DNA, the CDR3 is TGCGCCAGCAGGGCTAGCACAGATACGCAGTATTTT. It yields the protein CASRASTDTQYF.

V is TRBV5-1 and J is TRBJ2-7; 7 bases match TRBD1. Trimming at V came to 4 bases and at J to 2 bases, leaving 3 bases not matched to a gene. CDR1 and CDR2 from the germline V gene are SGHRS and YFSETQ. This CDR3 has 13 amino acids. The CDR3 DNA is TGCGCCAGCAGCAGGGACAGTCCCTACGAGCAGTACTTC. Its protein is CASSRDSPYEQYF. Looking up the rest from reference TRBV5-1 and TRBJ2-7 gives the full variable domain: KAGVTQTPRYLIKTRGQQVTLSCSPISGHRSVSWYQQTPGQGLQFLFEYFSETQRNKGNFPGRFSGRQFSNSRSEMNVSTLELGDSALYLCASSRDSPYEQYFGPGTRLTVT.

The chain is built from TRBV28 and TRBJ2-7; 11 nucleotides agree with TRBD1. Germline lookup yields CDR1 MDHEN and CDR2 SYDVKM. The CDR3 loop spans 14 amino acids. The V segment lost 7 bases and the J segment 6 bases; nucleotides outside the gene matches: 8. CDR3 amino acids: CASIGDRGFGEQYF. Written as DNA, the CDR3 is TGTGCCAGCATAGGGGACAGGGGGTTCGGCGAGCAGTACTTC.

This chain uses TRBV10-3 with TRBJ1-2, with D possibly matching TRBD1 (5 bases). With 0 bases removed from V and 2 bases from J, the gap between germline ends came to 13 bases. This CDR3 region has 16 residues. CDR1 is ENHRY and CDR2 is SYGVKD in the germline V gene. This CDR3 is CAISESFWDRNYGYTF. The CDR3 DNA reads as TGTGCCATCAGTGAGTCATTCTGGGACCGAAACTATGGCTACACCTTC.